Below are 14 T cell receptor beta chains sequenced from a single sample in a study of cytomegalovirus exposure and HLA in healthy donors. Amplification used 60 Vbeta primers and 13 Jbeta primers. The method was immunoSEQ multiplex PCR; TCRdb's version includes in-frame clones alone and lacks a portion of them. The sample comprises around 220,000 clones, about 70% of which are singletons, and under 2% rests with the top ten. Input material: PBMCs. The receptors derive from a woman younger than 45 in good health and CMV-seronegative.

V gene TRBV5-1 combines with J gene TRBJ1-5; tentative D call: TRBD1 (6 bases). The V gene lost 0 bases and the J gene lost 1 base, with 8 bases spanning the gap. The CDR3 covers 15 residues. CDR1 and CDR2 from the germline V gene are SGHRS and YFSETQ. In DNA form, the CDR3 reads TGCGCCAGCAGCTTGGAGGGGACAAGCAATCAGCCCCAGCATTTT. It is translated as CASSLEGTSNQPQHF.

The rearrangement links TRBV5-6 to TRBJ1-1, with D tentatively TRBD1 (6 bases). Trimming took off 5 bases at V and 3 bases at J, with 26 bases between the two ends. The CDR3 spans 18 residues. The V gene's germline CDR1 is SGHDT and CDR2 YYEEEE. CDR3 region: CASSWGPGGVLRDTEAFF. CDR3 nucleotide sequence: TGTGCCAGCAGTTGGGGGCCGGGGGGAGTCCTCCGGGACACTGAAGCTTTCTTT. The full variable domain, rest sourced from reference TRBV5-6 and TRBJ1-1, is DAGVTQSPTHLIKTRGQQVTLRCSPKSGHDTVSWYQQALGQGPQFIFQYYEEEERQRGNFPDRFSGHQFPNYSSELNVNALLLGDSALYLCASSWGPGGVLRDTEAFFGQGTRLTVV.

The chain is built from TRBV28 and TRBJ1-1; D gene unclear. V lost 10 bases to trimming and J lost 3 bases, with 12 bases between them. This CDR3 is 12 amino acids long. The germline CDR1 and CDR2 sequences are MDHEN and SYDVKM. The CDR3 coding sequence is TGTGCCACCAAACGGCGGGACACTGAAGCTTTCTTT. This codes for CATKRRDTEAFF.

The chain's CDR3 is CASSPDRANEQFF. In DNA, the CDR3 is TGTGCCAGCAGCCCAGACAGGGCTAATGAGCAGTTCTTC. The V gene is TRBV5-6, the J gene TRBJ2-1; 7 bases are a match to TRBD1. The CDR3 is made up of 13 amino acids. In germline, CDR1 is SGHDT, CDR2 YYEEEE. V lost 4 bases, J lost 7 bases, and 5 bases stayed unmatched. The full variable domain, in which reference TRBV5-6 and TRBJ2-1 provide the parts outside the CDR3, is DAGVTQSPTHLIKTRGQQVTLRCSPKSGHDTVSWYQQALGQGPQFIFQYYEEEERQRGNFPDRFSGHQFPNYSSELNVNALLLGDSALYLCASSPDRANEQFFGPGTRLTVL.

J is TRBJ2-5 and V is TRBV19; D possibly corresponds to TRBD2 (7 bases). CDR1 is LNHDA and CDR2 is SQIVND in the germline V gene (reference sequence). Trimming removed 6 bases at V and 1 base at J, with 15 bases between. The CDR3 length is 15 residues. The CDR3 is CASRARGALQETQYF. DNA of the CDR3: TGTGCCAGTAGGGCCCGGGGGGCCCTCCAAGAGACCCAGTACTTC.

Comment on this clone: Germline is not matched at one junction end, which may reflect a read error. The chain couples TRBV19 to TRBJ2-5, with 8 bases fitting TRBD1. From germline, CDR1 is LNHDA and CDR2 SQIVND (reference sequence). The CDR3 is made up of 14 amino acids. For the CDR3, the DNA is TGTGCCAGTAGTCTTGGACAGGGCCAAGAGGCCCAGTACTTC. This codes for CASSLGQGQEAQYF.

The chain carries TRBV11-2 and TRBJ2-7; the D gene is possibly TRBD1 (5 bases). V was cut by 1 base and J by 2 bases, with 12 bases left in between. This CDR3 spans 15 amino acids. Germline CDR1 SGHAT, CDR2 FQNNGV. The CDR3 loop is CASSLVGAGPYEQYF. The CDR3 DNA sequence: TGTGCCAGCAGCTTAGTTGGGGCAGGCCCCTACGAGCAGTACTTC.

CDR3 bases: TGTGCCAGCTCACCACCCGACGGGAACTCTGGAAACACCATATATTTT. Translated, it gives CASSPPDGNSGNTIYF. The chain couples TRBV18 to TRBJ1-3; D is undetermined. Trimming left V 0 bases short and J 0 bases short, with 9 bases between. In germline, CDR1 is KGHSH, CDR2 LQKENI. The CDR3 contains 16 residues.

The CDR3 here is CASRRTGGSEETQYF. CDR3 in DNA: TGCGCCAGCAGGCGTACAGGGGGCAGTGAAGAGACCCAGTACTTC. The chain employs TRBV5-1 and TRBJ2-5, with 9 bases aligning to TRBD1. The CDR3 has 15 residues. V gave up 5 bases and J gave up 3 bases; unmatched junction bases: 8. Looked up from germline, CDR1 is SGHRS and CDR2 is YFSETQ.

The gene calls are TRBV2 and TRBJ1-4, with TRBD1 matching 7 bases. Germline CDR1 and CDR2: SNHLY and FYNNEI. The CDR3 totals 13 residues. The V segment lost 6 bases and the J segment 5 bases; nucleotides outside the gene matches: 3. Here the CDR3 reads CASSSTGNEKLFF. Written as DNA, the CDR3 is TGTGCCAGCAGCTCGACAGGGAATGAAAAACTGTTTTTT.

The V gene is TRBV11-3, the J gene TRBJ2-5, with TRBD2 identical over 10 bases. The CDR3 is made up of 15 amino acids. Germline trimming cut 4 bases from V and 2 bases from J; bases unmatched to any gene: 4. CDR1 SGHNT and CDR2 YENEEA come from the germline V gene. The CDR3 coding sequence is TGTGCCAGCAGCTCCGGACTAGCGGAACAAGAGACCCAGTACTTC. Protein product: CASSSGLAEQETQYF.

The V call is TRBV9, the J call TRBJ2-7, with TRBD1 matching over 10 bases. V dropped 3 bases and J dropped 3; count of bases not matched to a gene: 9. The CDR3 totals 16 residues. Germline lookup yields CDR1 SGDLS and CDR2 YYNGEE. CDR3 region: CASSGRQGAPLYEQYF. The CDR3 region has the DNA TGTGCCAGCAGCGGACGACAGGGGGCTCCCCTCTACGAGCAGTACTTC.

This clone was seen a single time. The V and J genes are TRBV9 and TRBJ1-2; D remains ambiguous. Germline V gene lookup returns CDR1 SGDLS and CDR2 YYNGEE. The CDR3 length is 19 residues. The germline V and J ends were trimmed by 5 bases and 1 base, with 27 bases remaining between them. As DNA, the CDR3 is TGTGCCAGCAGTTCTCCCTGGGAGGTCCCCCAGCCCGATAACTATGGCTACACCTTC. The encoded protein is CASSSPWEVPQPDNYGYTF.

The rearrangement uses TRBV7-9 and TRBJ1-2, with D perhaps TRBD1 (6 bases). This CDR3 region has 13 residues. Per the germline V gene, CDR1 is SEHNR and CDR2 is FQNEAQ (reference sequence). Trimming stripped 5 bases from V and 4 bases from J, with 11 bases between. The DNA for the CDR3 is TGTGCCAGCAGCCCTACAGGGTCCTATGGCTACACCTTC. Amino acids: CASSPTGSYGYTF.